This TCR beta chain originates from a study of shared clonotypes between healthy human individuals. Study-wide points: Memory subsets generally showed lower estimated richness than naive subsets.

Libraries were prepared by immunoSEQ multiplex PCR; TCRdb keeps only in-frame clonotypes and omits some of them. The sample includes about 1.5 million clones, 95% to 99% of them seen just once. With respect to this clone: Its target is unknown.

The TCR sequence derives from a man aged 25-40 years in good health. The sample taken for sequencing was naive CD4+ T cells sorted from blood. Specified subset: CD45RA+ positively selected.

The CDR3 DNA reads TGCAGCGTTCTTCCGGACTTTAACTATGGCTACACCTTC. It translates to CSVLPDFNYGYTF. The rearrangement uses TRBV29-1 and TRBJ1-2; D remains ambiguous. V was trimmed by 5 bases and J by 1 base, leaving 11 bases between them. The CDR3 has 13 residues. The germline V gene has CDR1 SQVTM and CDR2 ANQGSEA.